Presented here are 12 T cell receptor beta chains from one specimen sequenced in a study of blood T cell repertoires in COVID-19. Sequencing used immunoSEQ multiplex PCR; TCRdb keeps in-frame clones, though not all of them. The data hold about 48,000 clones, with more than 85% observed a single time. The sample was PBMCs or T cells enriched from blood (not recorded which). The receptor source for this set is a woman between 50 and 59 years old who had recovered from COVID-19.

DNA for the CDR3: TGTGCCTGGGCCAACAGGGCTAATCAGCCCCAGCATTTT. The encoded protein is CAWANRANQPQHF. V usage is TRBV30 and J usage is TRBJ1-5, with D perhaps TRBD1 (6 bases). Germline V gives CDR1 GTSNPN, CDR2 SVGIG (reference sequence). CDR3 length: 13 amino acids. Trimming took 5 bases from V and 4 from J, leaving 12 bases between them.

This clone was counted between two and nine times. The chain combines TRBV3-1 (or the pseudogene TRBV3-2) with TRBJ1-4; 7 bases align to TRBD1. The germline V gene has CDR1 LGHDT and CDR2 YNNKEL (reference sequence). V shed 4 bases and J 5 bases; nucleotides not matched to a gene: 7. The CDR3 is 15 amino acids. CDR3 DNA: TGTGCCAGCAGCCCGAGACAGGGCCCAAATGAAAAACTGTTTTTT. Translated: CASSPRQGPNEKLFF.

The CDR3 sequence is CASSPKSAGTSGGYTF. CDR3 bases: TGTGCCAGCAGTCCGAAATCCGCCGGGACATCGGGTGGCTACACCTTC. The V gene is TRBV27, the J gene TRBJ1-2; D possibly corresponds to TRBD1 (6 bases). The CDR3 is 16 amino acids. Germline loops: CDR1 MNHEY, CDR2 SMNVEV (reference sequence). V shed 5 bases and J shed 7 bases, with 23 bases lying between them.

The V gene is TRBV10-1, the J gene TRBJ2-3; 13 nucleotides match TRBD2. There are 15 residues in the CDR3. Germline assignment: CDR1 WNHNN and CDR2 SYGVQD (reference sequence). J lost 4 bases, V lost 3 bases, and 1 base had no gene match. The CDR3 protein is CASSDGLAGADTQYF. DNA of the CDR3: TGCGCCAGCAGTGACGGACTAGCGGGAGCAGATACGCAGTATTTT.

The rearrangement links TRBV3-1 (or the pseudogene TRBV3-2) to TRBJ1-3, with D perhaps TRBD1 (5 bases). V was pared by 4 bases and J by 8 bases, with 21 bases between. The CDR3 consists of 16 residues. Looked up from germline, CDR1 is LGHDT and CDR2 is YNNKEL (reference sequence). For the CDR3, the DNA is TGTGCCAGCAGCCCCGGTTTCCCGGGGGGAGGAGACACCATATATTTT. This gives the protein CASSPGFPGGGDTIYF.

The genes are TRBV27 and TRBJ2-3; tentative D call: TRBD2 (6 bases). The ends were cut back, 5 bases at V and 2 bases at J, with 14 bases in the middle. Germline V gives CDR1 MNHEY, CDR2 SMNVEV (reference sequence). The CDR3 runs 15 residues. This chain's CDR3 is CASSELVAVTDTQYF. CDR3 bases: TGTGCCAGCAGTGAACTGGTAGCGGTCACAGATACGCAGTATTTT.

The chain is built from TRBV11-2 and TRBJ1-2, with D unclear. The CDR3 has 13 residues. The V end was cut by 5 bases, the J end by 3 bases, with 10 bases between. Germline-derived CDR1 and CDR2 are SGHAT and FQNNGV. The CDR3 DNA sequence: TGTGCCAGCAGCCCGGGGTTTTACTATGGCTACACCTTC. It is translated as CASSPGFYYGYTF.

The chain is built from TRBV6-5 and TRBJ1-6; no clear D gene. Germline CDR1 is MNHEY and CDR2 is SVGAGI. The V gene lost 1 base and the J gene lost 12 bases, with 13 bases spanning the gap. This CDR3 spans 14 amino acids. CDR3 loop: CASSYLGRARPLHF. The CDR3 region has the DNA TGTGCCAGCAGTTACTTGGGCAGAGCCAGACCCCTCCACTTT.

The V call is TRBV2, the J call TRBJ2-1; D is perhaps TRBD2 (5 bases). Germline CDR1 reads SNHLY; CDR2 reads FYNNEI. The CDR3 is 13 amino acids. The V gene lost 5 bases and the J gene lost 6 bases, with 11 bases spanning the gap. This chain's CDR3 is CASSLRGGNEQFF. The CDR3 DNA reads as TGTGCCAGCAGTCTCCGGGGTGGCAATGAGCAGTTCTTC.

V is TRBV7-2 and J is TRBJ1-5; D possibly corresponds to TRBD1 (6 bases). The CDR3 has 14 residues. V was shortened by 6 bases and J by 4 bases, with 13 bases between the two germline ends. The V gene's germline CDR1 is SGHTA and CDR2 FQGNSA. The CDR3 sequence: CASSLTGYNQPQHF. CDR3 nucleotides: TGTGCCAGCAGTCTGACAGGTTATAATCAGCCCCAGCATTTT.

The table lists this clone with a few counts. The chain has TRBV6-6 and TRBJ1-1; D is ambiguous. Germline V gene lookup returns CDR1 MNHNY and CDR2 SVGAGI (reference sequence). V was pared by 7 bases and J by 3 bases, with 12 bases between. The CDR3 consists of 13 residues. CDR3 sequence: CASTLRRDTEAFF. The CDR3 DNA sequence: TGTGCCAGCACCCTTCGGAGGGACACTGAAGCTTTCTTT.

CDR3 DNA: TGTGCCTGGACTAGCGGGGGGGCCTCTATTCCCGGGACAGATACGCAGTATTTT. Protein: CAWTSGGASIPGTDTQYF. This chain joins TRBV30 and TRBJ2-3; 12 positions match TRBD2. CDR3 length equals 18 residues. Looked up from germline, CDR1 is GTSNPN and CDR2 is SVGIG (reference sequence). V lost 4 bases, J lost 3 bases, and 14 bases stayed unmatched.